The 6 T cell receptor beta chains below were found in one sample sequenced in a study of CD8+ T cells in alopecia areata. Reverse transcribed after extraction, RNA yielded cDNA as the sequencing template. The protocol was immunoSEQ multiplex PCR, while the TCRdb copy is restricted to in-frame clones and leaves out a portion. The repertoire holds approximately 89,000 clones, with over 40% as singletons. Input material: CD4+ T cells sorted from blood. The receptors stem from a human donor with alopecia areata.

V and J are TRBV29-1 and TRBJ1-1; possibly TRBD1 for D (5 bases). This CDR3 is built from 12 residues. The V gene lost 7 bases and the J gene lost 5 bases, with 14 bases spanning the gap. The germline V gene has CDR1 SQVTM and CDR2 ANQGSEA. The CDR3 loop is CSARRGDTEAFF. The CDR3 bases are TGCAGCGCGCGTAGGGGAGATACTGAAGCTTTCTTT.

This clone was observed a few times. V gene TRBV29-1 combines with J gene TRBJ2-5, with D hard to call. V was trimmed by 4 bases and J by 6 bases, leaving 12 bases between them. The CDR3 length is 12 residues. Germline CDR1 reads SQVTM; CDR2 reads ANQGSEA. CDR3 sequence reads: CSVVAATQTQYF. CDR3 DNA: TGCAGCGTTGTTGCCGCTACACAGACCCAGTACTTC.

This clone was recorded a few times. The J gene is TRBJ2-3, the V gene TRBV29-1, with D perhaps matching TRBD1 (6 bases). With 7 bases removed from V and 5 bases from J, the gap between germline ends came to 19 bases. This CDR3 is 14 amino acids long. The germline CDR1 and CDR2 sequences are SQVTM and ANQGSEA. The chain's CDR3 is CSASQGLLVDTQYF. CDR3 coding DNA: TGCAGCGCCAGCCAGGGGTTGTTGGTAGATACGCAGTATTTT.

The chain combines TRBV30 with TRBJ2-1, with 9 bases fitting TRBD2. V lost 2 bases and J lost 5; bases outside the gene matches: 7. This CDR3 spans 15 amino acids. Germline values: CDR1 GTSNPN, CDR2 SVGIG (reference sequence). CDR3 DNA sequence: TGTGCCTGGAGTAAGCGGGGGGTACGAAACAATGAGCAGTTCTTC. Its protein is CAWSKRGVRNNEQFF.

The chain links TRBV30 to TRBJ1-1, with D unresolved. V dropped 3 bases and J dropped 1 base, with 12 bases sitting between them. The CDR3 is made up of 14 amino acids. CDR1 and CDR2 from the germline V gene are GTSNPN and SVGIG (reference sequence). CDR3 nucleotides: TGTGCCTGGAGAGGAAATGGCGGGAACACTGAAGCTTTCTTT. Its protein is CAWRGNGGNTEAFF.

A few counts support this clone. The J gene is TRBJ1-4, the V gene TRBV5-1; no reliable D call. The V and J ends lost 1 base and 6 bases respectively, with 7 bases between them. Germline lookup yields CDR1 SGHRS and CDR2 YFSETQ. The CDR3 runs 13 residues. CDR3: CASSLNADEKLFF. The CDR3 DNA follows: TGCGCCAGCAGCTTGAACGCGGATGAAAAACTGTTTTTT.